The sequence of this T cell receptor beta chain was determined in a study of blood T cells in healthy people across ages. The study recruited healthy Caucasian donors from Russia who were aged about 6 to 90. PBMCs, at least 7 million per sample, were isolated. Regarding this clonotype: No antigen is known for it.

General observations from the study: As naive T cell percentage varied, TCR beta diversity correlated strongly with it. Roughly linear age-related decline in beta diversity appeared, significant by age approximately 41.

The second PCR ran roughly 6 to 11 cycles with a sample-barcoded 5' primer and J-beta primers. TCRdb reprocessed the 5' RACE reads with MiXCR, giving one entry per CDR3 protein. This sample has roughly 730,000 distinct CDR3 sequences, with roughly three fifths found just once. CDR3 length: 14 amino acids. Germline CDR1 is MDHEN and CDR2 is SYDVKM. This receptor was obtained from a man aged 35 to 55 in good health. The rearrangement links TRBV28 to TRBJ2-7, with 8 positions matching TRBD1. The J call may be mistaken, given a closer DNA end match to TRBJ2-5. The specimen was blood. The CDR3 loop is CASSSSTGEGTQYF. The CDR3 DNA reads TGTGCCAGCAGTTCATCGACAGGGGAAGGGACCCAGTACTTC.